This T cell receptor (beta chain) was obtained from a study of cytomegalovirus exposure and HLA in healthy donors. The PCR used 60 Vbeta and 13 Jbeta primers. Clones were sequenced by immunoSEQ multiplex PCR, and TCRdb holds only the in-frame ones, with some missing. The sample includes roughly 190,000 clones, roughly 86% of them seen just once. A remark on this clone: No antigen is known for it.

Study-level points and caveats: Researchers reported in a later analysis that common viral pathogens appeared linked to several top clusters. Cytomegalovirus association was listed for 170 or so TCR beta chains. Reported results showed that the classifier diagnosed cytomegalovirus status with high specificity and sensitivity. Accurate HLA-A and HLA-B prediction from TCR beta sequences was reported for most subjects.

V shed 5 bases and J 3 bases; nucleotides not matched to a gene: 12. This CDR3 region has 17 residues. Germline V gene data show CDR1 as SGHTA and CDR2 as FQGNSA. The chain has TRBV7-2 and TRBJ2-1; 8 bases map to TRBD1. The source is a woman under 30 in good health and CMV-seronegative. The sequencing input was PBMCs. The CDR3 DNA reads as TGTGCCAGCAGCACTGCCAGGGGGCCTAAGATCTACAATGAGCAGTTCTTC. Residues: CASSTARGPKIYNEQFF.